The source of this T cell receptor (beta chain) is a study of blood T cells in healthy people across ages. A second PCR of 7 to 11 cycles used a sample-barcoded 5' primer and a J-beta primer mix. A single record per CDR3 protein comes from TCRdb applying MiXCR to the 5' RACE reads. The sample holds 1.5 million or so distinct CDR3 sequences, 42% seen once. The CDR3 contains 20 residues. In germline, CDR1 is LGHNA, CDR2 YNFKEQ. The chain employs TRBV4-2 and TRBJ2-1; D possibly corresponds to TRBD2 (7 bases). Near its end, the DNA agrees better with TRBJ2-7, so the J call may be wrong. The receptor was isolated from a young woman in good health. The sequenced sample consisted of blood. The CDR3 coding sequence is TGTGCCAGCAGCCAAGTGGGGGGGGGGCCAATCTTAGGCTCCTACAATGAGCAGTACTTC. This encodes CASSQVGGGPILGSYNEQYF.